A single TCR beta chain is shown here with its context. The germline CDR1 and CDR2 sequences are MNHNS and SASEGT. The V segment lost 6 bases and the J segment 4 bases; nucleotides outside the gene matches: 5. The CDR3 length is 14 residues. The data derive from a study of beta chain features in type 1 diabetes. The entirety of the isolated RNA underwent reverse transcription, so expressed TCRB transcripts were sequenced. Here immunoSEQ multiplex PCR was the method, and the copy in TCRdb shows in-frame clones only, minus some. Here the sample spans over 100,000 clones, about two fifths being singletons.

The receptor's source is a woman aged 18-29 years in good health. The chain links TRBV6-1 to TRBJ1-2; TRBD1 matches 10 bases. Input material: stem cell memory CD4+ T cells from blood. As DNA, the CDR3 is TGTGCCAGCAGGCGGACAGGGGGTAGCTATGGCTACACCTTC. This gives the protein CASRRTGGSYGYTF.